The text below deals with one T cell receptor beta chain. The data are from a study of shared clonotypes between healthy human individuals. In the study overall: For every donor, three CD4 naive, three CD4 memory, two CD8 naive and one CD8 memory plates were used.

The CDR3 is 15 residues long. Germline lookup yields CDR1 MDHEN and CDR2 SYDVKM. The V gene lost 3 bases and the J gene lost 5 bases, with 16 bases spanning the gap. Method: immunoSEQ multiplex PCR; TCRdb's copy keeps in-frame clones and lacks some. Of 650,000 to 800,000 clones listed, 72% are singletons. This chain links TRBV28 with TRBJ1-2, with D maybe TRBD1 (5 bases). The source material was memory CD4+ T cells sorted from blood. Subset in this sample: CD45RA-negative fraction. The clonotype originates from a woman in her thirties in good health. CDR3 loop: CASSFGAPTQYGYTF. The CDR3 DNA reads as TGTGCCAGCAGTTTCGGGGCACCGACTCAATATGGCTACACCTTC.